A single sample is the source of the 28 T cell receptor beta chains below, sequenced in a study of identifying expanded T cells in peripheral blood (dated by TCRdb to between 2017 and 2020). The protocol used for the library was the immunoSEQ multiplex PCR assay. In its TCRdb copy, this immuneACCESS table keeps in-frame sequences only and misses some clones. Where compared with another copy, unresolved V genes explain less than half of these, and the others have no known cause. The sample table records about 120,000 clones; roughly 80% of these occur just once. Approximately 3% of the sample comes from the top ten. The specimen sequenced was blood. The source is a person aged 18-69 years in good health.

This chain connects TRBV6-6 to TRBJ1-5; D is unclear. V was pared by 6 bases and J by 4 bases, with 16 bases between. The CDR3 runs 15 residues. Per the germline V gene, CDR1 is MNHNY and CDR2 is SVGAGI (reference sequence). CDR3 region: CASRGIREPNQPQHF. CDR3 nucleotides: TGTGCCAGCAGGGGAATCCGGGAGCCTAATCAGCCCCAGCATTTT.

The chain recombines TRBV15 with TRBJ1-4, with unresolved D. Trimming removed 3 bases at V and 7 bases at J, with 15 bases between. This CDR3 is 15 amino acids long. Germline lookup yields CDR1 LNHNV and CDR2 YYDKDF (reference sequence). The CDR3 DNA is TGTGCCACCAGCAGTCGGCCTGTGGGAAGTGAAAAACTGTTTTTT. Protein sequence: CATSSRPVGSEKLFF.

The gene calls are TRBV6-5 and TRBJ1-4; D gene unclear. The V gene's germline CDR1 is MNHEY and CDR2 SVGAGI. This CDR3 contains 14 residues. V lost 5 bases and J 2 bases, leaving 9 bases between the germline ends. The CDR3 sequence: CASSIRDTNEKLFF. DNA for the CDR3: TGTGCCAGCAGTATCCGAGATACTAATGAAAAACTGTTTTTT.

The V gene is TRBV25-1, the J gene TRBJ1-3; no firm D call. The ends were cut back, 1 base at V and 6 bases at J, with 10 bases in the middle. CDR1 is MGHDK and CDR2 is SYGVNS in the germline V gene. CDR3 length: 14 residues. CDR3 sequence (DNA): TGTGCCAGCAGTGAATCGCCAGGCTCAAACACCATATATTTT. Translated: CASSESPGSNTIYF.

J is TRBJ2-3 and V is TRBV10-3; 7 bases align to TRBD2. Germline values: CDR1 ENHRY, CDR2 SYGVKD. Unmatched junction bases numbered 5, after V lost 5 bases and J lost 0 bases. The CDR3 covers 15 residues. CDR3 sequence reads: CAISISGTSTDTQYF. The CDR3 nucleotides read TGTGCCATCAGTATAAGCGGGACTAGCACAGATACGCAGTATTTT.

The chain combines TRBV6-4 with TRBJ2-2; unclear D gene. Germline V lookup: CDR1 MRHNA, CDR2 SNTAGT. CDR3 length equals 13 residues. V shed 0 bases and J shed 5 bases, with 4 bases lying between them. The CDR3 DNA follows: TGTGCCAGCAGTGACTCGACTACCGGGGAGCTGTTTTTT. Residues: CASSDSTTGELFF.

The chain joins TRBV5-1 to TRBJ1-2; the match to TRBD1 covers 10 bases. Looked up from germline, CDR1 is SGHRS and CDR2 is YFSETQ. The CDR3 is 21 amino acids. V dropped 4 bases and J dropped 8; count of bases not matched to a gene: 29. The CDR3: CASSHHDGQGDMYFELSGYTF. The CDR3 DNA sequence: TGCGCCAGCAGCCACCATGACGGACAGGGGGACATGTATTTTGAATTATCGGGCTACACCTTC.

In its sample, this clone was seen once. The chain couples TRBV10-2 to TRBJ2-5; possibly TRBD1 for D (6 bases). The CDR3 extends over 15 amino acids. The V gene lost 5 bases and the J gene lost 5 bases, with 18 bases spanning the gap. Germline V gene sequence: CDR1 WSHSY, CDR2 SAAADI. DNA of the CDR3: TGCGCCAGCAGTAACCACCAGGGGTCCGGGGAGACCCAGTACTTC. Translation gives CASSNHQGSGETQYF.

V and J are TRBV11-2 and TRBJ2-2; the D is unclear. The germline gives CDR1 SGHAT, CDR2 FQNNGV. V lost 8 bases and J 7 bases, leaving 20 bases between the germline ends. The CDR3 totals 15 residues. For the CDR3, the DNA is TGTGCCAGCCCTTCGGTCCTCTCGGCCCACGGGGAGCTGTTTTTT. Its translation: CASPSVLSAHGELFF.

CDR3 protein: CASSEGVQAYEQYF. The DNA of the CDR3 is TGTGCCAGCAGCGAAGGCGTCCAGGCCTACGAGCAGTACTTC. J is TRBJ2-7 and V is TRBV9; D gene ambiguous. The CDR3 sequence is 14 residues long. V was pared by 3 bases and J by 2 bases, with 12 bases between. Looked up from germline, CDR1 is SGDLS and CDR2 is YYNGEE.

This clone has a single count. The chain is built from TRBV7-2 and TRBJ2-1, with D unresolved. CDR3 length equals 15 residues. Germline lookup yields CDR1 SGHTA and CDR2 FQGNSA. V was shortened by 2 bases and J by 0 bases, with 8 bases between the two germline ends. The CDR3 DNA reads as TGTGCCAGCAGCTTACTTGATAGCTCCTACAATGAGCAGTTCTTC. It is translated as CASSLLDSSYNEQFF.

The chain links TRBV9 to TRBJ1-4, with D tentatively TRBD1 (6 bases). This CDR3 is 15 amino acids long. Germline values: CDR1 SGDLS, CDR2 YYNGEE. The V gene lost 4 bases and the J gene lost 3 bases, with 13 bases spanning the gap. The CDR3 DNA reads as TGTGCCAGCAGCCTAGGACAGACGTCTAATGAAAAACTGTTTTTT. It encodes CASSLGQTSNEKLFF.

In this sample, this clone turned up once. The rearrangement joins TRBV12-5 to TRBJ1-6; a possible D gene is TRBD1 (6 bases). The germline V gene encodes CDR1 LGHNT and CDR2 FRNRAP. V shed 3 bases and J shed 10 bases, with 10 bases lying between them. CDR3 length: 13 amino acids. This CDR3 reads CASGLQGRSPLHF. The CDR3 nucleotides read TGTGCTAGTGGTTTACAGGGAAGATCACCCCTCCACTTT.

This clone was recorded a few times. J is TRBJ2-3 and V is TRBV14, with D unclear. Germline V CDR1 and CDR2: SGHDN, FVKESK. With 4 bases removed from V and 3 bases from J, the gap between germline ends came to 14 bases. This CDR3 contains 15 residues. The CDR3 sequence: CASSLRPSRTDTQYF. In DNA, the CDR3 is TGTGCCAGCAGCCTGAGGCCCTCCCGGACAGATACGCAGTATTTT.

V and J are TRBV5-5 and TRBJ2-7; D gene unclear. This CDR3 has 15 amino acids. V was shortened by 0 bases and J by 12 bases, with 22 bases between the two germline ends. The germline CDR1 and CDR2 sequences are SGHKS and YYEKEE (reference sequence). The CDR3 bases are TGTGCCAGCAGCTTGGATGGCCCCCGGCAGGCGAGCCGGTACTTC. Translation: CASSLDGPRQASRYF.

V gene TRBV6-5 combines with J gene TRBJ1-1; D is undetermined. The CDR3 is 13 amino acids. V dropped 2 bases and J dropped 10 bases, with 14 bases sitting between them. In germline, CDR1 is MNHEY, CDR2 SVGAGI. The chain's CDR3 is CASSYPGLLVAFF. The DNA for the CDR3 is TGTGCCAGCAGTTACCCTGGACTCCTCGTAGCTTTCTTT.

V usage is TRBV4-3 and J usage is TRBJ2-1; 12 nucleotides match TRBD2. The junction had 8 bases not matched to a gene; V was cut back by 3 bases and J by 8 bases. Germline CDR1 reads LGHNA; CDR2 reads YSLEER. This CDR3 region has 16 residues. CDR3 sequence reads: CASSHLTSGGYDEQFF. The DNA for the CDR3 is TGCGCCAGCAGCCACTTGACTAGCGGGGGATACGATGAGCAGTTCTTC.

This clone was detected only a few times. The chain uses TRBV30 and TRBJ1-5; D remains unclear. The CDR3 runs 13 residues. Deletions cut 0 bases from V and 1 base from J, with 4 bases between. Germline CDR1 is GTSNPN and CDR2 is SVGIG (reference sequence). CDR3 coding DNA: TGTGCCTGGAGTGTATCCAGCAATCAGCCCCAGCATTTT. This gives the protein CAWSVSSNQPQHF.

This clone has only one observation. J is TRBJ2-1 and V is TRBV7-2; D is perhaps TRBD2 (5 bases). The germline CDR1 and CDR2 sequences are SGHTA and FQGNSA. Trimming took off 7 bases at V and 8 bases at J, with 18 bases between the two ends. This CDR3 is built from 14 residues. The CDR3 DNA reads as TGTGCCAGCACGCTATTTTCCGGGGTAGATGAGCAGTTCTTC. Amino acid sequence: CASTLFSGVDEQFF.

This clone came up a few times. The chain joins TRBV2 to TRBJ1-5; D is ambiguous. V gave up 6 bases and J gave up 5 bases, with 8 bases separating them. The CDR3 extends over 12 amino acids. Germline assignment: CDR1 SNHLY and CDR2 FYNNEI. CDR3 coding DNA: TGTGCCAGCAGCCTGAGTTATCAGCCCCAGCATTTT. Protein sequence: CASSLSYQPQHF. Full variable domain (remainder filled in from reference TRBV2 and TRBJ1-5): EPEVTQTPSHQVTQMGQEVILRCVPISNHLYFYWYRQILGQKVEFLVSFYNNEISEKSEIFDDQFSVERPDGSNFTLKIRSTKLEDSAMYFCASSLSYQPQHFGDGTRLSIL.

This sequence joins TRBV7-2 and TRBJ1-6; D is unclear. Trimming took 4 bases from V and 8 from J, leaving 12 bases between them. In germline, CDR1 is SGHTA, CDR2 FQGNSA. CDR3 length: 14 residues. In DNA form, the CDR3 reads TGTGCCAGCAGCTCCCCCCCGACCTATTCACCCCTCCACTTT. Translation: CASSSPPTYSPLHF.

V and J are TRBV6-5 and TRBJ1-1, with TRBD1 identical over 9 bases. This CDR3 is built from 13 residues. Germline V gives CDR1 MNHEY, CDR2 SVGAGI. With V trimmed by 7 bases and J by 10 bases, 10 bases remained unmatched. In DNA, the CDR3 is TGTGCCAGCAAAATAGACAGGGGGAGGAGAGCTTTCTTT. It translates to CASKIDRGRRAFF.

The V gene is TRBV11-2, the J gene TRBJ2-1; D is unresolved. The CDR3 length is 13 residues. V was trimmed by 1 base and J by 7 bases, leaving 8 bases between them. Germline lookup yields CDR1 SGHAT and CDR2 FQNNGV. CDR3 in DNA: TGTGCCAGCAGCTTAGCCCTGACTAATGAGCAGTTCTTC. This translates into CASSLALTNEQFF.

V is TRBV27 and J is TRBJ1-1; D uncertain. The CDR3 extends over 12 amino acids. The V gene lost 7 bases and the J gene lost 1 base, with 7 bases spanning the gap. CDR1 and CDR2 from the germline V gene are MNHEY and SMNVEV (reference sequence). The CDR3 DNA follows: TGTGCCAGCAAGACCGGGAACACTGAAGCTTTCTTT. Translating gives CASKTGNTEAFF.

The chain carries TRBV29-1 and TRBJ2-7; D is uncertain. In germline, CDR1 is SQVTM, CDR2 ANQGSEA. With 6 bases removed from V and 3 bases from J, the gap between germline ends came to 12 bases. The CDR3 sequence is 12 residues long. The CDR3 DNA reads as TGCAGCGTCGGACGGACCGTCTACGAGCAGTACTTC. It yields the protein CSVGRTVYEQYF.

This clone showed up just once. The rearrangement uses TRBV11-1 and TRBJ2-1, with TRBD1 matching over 11 bases. CDR3 length equals 16 residues. The V segment lost 5 bases and the J segment 3 bases; nucleotides outside the gene matches: 6. Germline values: CDR1 SGHAT, CDR2 FQDESV (reference sequence). The CDR3 DNA sequence: TGTGCCAGCAGCCCGTTCGGGACAGGGGGCTACAATGAGCAGTTCTTC. It encodes CASSPFGTGGYNEQFF.

V and J are TRBV6-4 and TRBJ2-5; D tentatively fits TRBD1 or TRBD2 (5 bases each). Trimming removed 7 bases at V and 2 bases at J, with 11 bases between. The CDR3 covers 13 residues. From germline, CDR1 is MRHNA and CDR2 SNTAGT. The CDR3 loop reads CASNSGAQETQYF. CDR3 coding DNA: TGTGCCAGCAATTCCGGGGCACAAGAGACCCAGTACTTC.

This clone was seen only a few times. The genes are TRBV7-6 and TRBJ1-2; TRBD1 agrees at 7 bases. CDR3 length: 13 residues. The germline CDR1 and CDR2 sequences are SGHVS and FNYEAQ. After removal of 5 bases from V and 3 bases from J, the junction contained 3 bases not matched to a gene. The CDR3 loop reads CASSADRDYGYTF. As DNA, the CDR3 is TGTGCCAGCAGCGCTGACAGGGACTATGGCTACACCTTC.